This TCR beta chain derives from a study of blood T cell repertoires in COVID-19. Across the study: T cells, B-cell-depleted T cells, or PBMCs provided the cDNA or gDNA that served as material.

Seattle patient enrollment occurred during active infection, with longitudinal follow-up thereafter. This clone appeared a single time. Study processing details: Counts of nucleated cells, estimated from reference gene primer amplification, were obtained. Sequencing used immunoSEQ multiplex PCR; TCRdb keeps in-frame clones, though not all of them. V and J calls and clone size are as listed in that table; D and trimming were resolved from the DNA. The table shows 300,000 to 450,000 clones, with more than 75% occurring only once. Sequenced sample: peripheral blood. The sequence derives from a woman aged 25 to 39 with COVID-19, enrolled during active disease.

CDR3 nucleotide sequence: TGTGCCAGCAGTCTAGACAGGGTTCGGGAAACGCAGTATTTT. Amino acid sequence: CASSLDRVRETQYF. The chain joins TRBV28 to TRBJ2-3; TRBD1 matches 7 bases. Per the germline V gene, CDR1 is MDHEN and CDR2 is SYDVKM. The CDR3 sequence is 14 residues long. V gave up 5 bases and J gave up 9 bases; unmatched junction bases: 11. The full variable domain, with the rest looked up from reference TRBV28 and TRBJ2-3, is DVKVTQSSRYLVKRTGEKVFLECVQDMDHENMFWYRQDPGLGLRLIYFSYDVKMKEKGDIPEGYSVSREKKERFSLILESASTNQTSMYLCASSLDRVRETQYFGPGTRLTVL.